This T cell receptor beta chain derives from a study of cytomegalovirus exposure and HLA in healthy donors (dated by TCRdb to 2016 to 2017). At the level of the whole study: An earlier analysis of roughly 570 of the donors reported approximately 260 Gb of sequence data and 117 million unique TCR beta sequences obtained from 180 million or so T cells. Among the approximately 430 genotyped donors, approximately 77% belonged to the genetic ancestry cluster associated with self-reported Caucasian donors. Genome-wide SNP genotypes for about three fifths of the 666 donors were used in a later genetic analysis, which treated that subset as a discovery cohort. Four to six DR-DQ haplotypes were handled as single units for association and clustering, since linkage in the cohort was strong. To predict cytomegalovirus infection status, the study brought together high-throughput TCR immunosequencing, statistical association of individual TCRs with disease status, and machine learning. Both class I and class II loci were covered by HLA typing, at four-digit resolution. A separate validation cohort of roughly 120 different subjects was used in addition to the approximately 700-subject first cohort. Every repertoire in the discovery cohort had been generated on one and the same sequencing platform. The study used immunosequencing to profile the T cell repertoires of some 600 subjects and linked those repertoires to cytomegalovirus serostatus. An early release that covered roughly 600 HLA-typed donors contained approximately 300 gigabases of sequencing data and tens of millions of unique TCR sequences. To study patterns of TCR occurrence, a later analysis re-analyzed previously published TCR beta repertoires from several hundred donors and added high-resolution HLA genotyping. In the later analysis, no new phenotypic data were used to find candidate immune exposures; instead, reliance was placed on TCR beta sequences and their occurrence across donors. Typing coverage varied by locus: roughly 629-640 donors for A, B, C, DRB1 and DQB1; roughly 510 for DQA1; more than 600 for DPA1; under 490 for DPB1. Across around 400 genotyped donors of the cohort, an average of roughly 200,000 unique TCR beta nucleotide sequences per donor were sequenced, and about a sixth of those sequences were non-productive. An earlier analysis of a few hundred of the donors applied high-throughput TCR beta sequencing to assess whether each TCR beta V gene segment acted as functional or pseudogenic. The aim of the study was to test whether cataloging public T cell receptors could identify signatures of past pathogen exposure. Donor age, sex, ethnicity and CMV serostatus were compiled together with the repertoire data. Here is what the overall study found, with its caveats: HLA typing was unavailable for some donors at each locus, so association tests used only the typed subset. Compared with equally common non-associated chains, HLA-associated TCR beta chains in a later analysis were more clonally expanded and had lower generation probabilities. The classifier was reported to diagnose cytomegalovirus status with high specificity and sensitivity in both the original cohort and the validation cohort. In an earlier analysis of some 550 of the donors, most TCR beta V segments were observed in productive rearrangements about 87% or about 30% of the time, broadly matching IMGT annotations. V-gene and J-gene trimming of TCR beta chains was associated with a missense DCLRE1C variant in a later genetic analysis, and the association was replicated in an independent cohort. Specific HLA alleles were associated with 15,000 to 20,000 TCR beta sequences at a false discovery rate of 0.05 in a later analysis. A later analysis found that TCR association rates varied across HLA loci, with DRB1 alleles showing the most associated TCRs and HLA-C alleles the fewest. Linkage disequilibrium might explain the correlated functional status among segregating V segments, but an unknown experimental factor could not be excluded. A later analysis found that most CMV-associated TCR beta chains appeared HLA-restricted, with HLA associations seemingly driven largely by CMV exposure. Only TCR beta chains were sequenced in this cohort, and the absence of alpha or paired-chain data limited detectable features. The study listed 164 TCR beta chains as associated with cytomegalovirus. Because counts were too low, about 15 rarely observed V segments, including chromosome 9 orphons, were left out of the earlier analysis of 587 of the donors. According to a later genetic analysis, donors in an Asian-associated ancestry cluster had fewer N-insertions in productive TCRs than the approximately 700-donor mean. A group of highly shared sequence variants was considered likely to be a technical artifact of the sequencing pipeline. It was suggested by the authors that the approach could potentially be generalized to other disease states and immunological phenotypes. The only immune exposure information available for the cohort was CMV serostatus. A further reported finding was that TCR beta sequences accurately predicted the HLA-A and HLA-B alleles for most subjects in the first cohort. Assigning TCR associations to individual alleles was difficult when HLA alleles, especially DR and DQ, strongly co-occurred. Some IMGT-functional V segments, including TRBV6-2 and TRBV6-3, could not be distinguished by the 87-base-pair reads and were therefore excluded. Presence/absence analyses assumed roughly uniform sequencing depth across donors, an assumption that may not hold. In a later analysis, several top co-occurrence clusters were reported to appear linked to parvovirus B19, influenza, CMV and Epstein-Barr virus. A few of the identified cytomegalovirus-associated TCR beta chains were confirmed in vitro to be specific for cytomegalovirus antigens. Most TCR sequences were seen in very few donors, while some public TCRs were found in many individuals.

To prepare the library, the immunoSEQ multiplex PCR assay was applied. The multiplex PCR relied on a mix of 60 forward primers for TCR Vbeta segments and 13 reverse primers for TCR Jbeta segments. The CDR3 region of rearranged TCR beta genes was amplified from genomic DNA with a multiplex PCR assay. The Illumina HiSeq System was used to sequence the amplified TCR beta libraries as 87-base-pair reads. Turning to the authors' computational methods: A later analysis tallied 75 million to 95 million unique TCR beta chains across the approximately 670 repertoires, and about 10 million of those chains were shared by two or more donors. To remove PCR and sequencing errors, raw reads were error-corrected and collapsed into unique sequences using a nearest-neighbor algorithm that merged closely related sequences. CDR3 sequences were aligned to IMGT reference sequences to assign V, D and J gene segments. For a sequence to be retained, a match of at least six nucleotides to both a V gene segment and a J gene segment was required. Rearrangements were classified as productive when the CDR3 lacked stop codons and remained in frame with V and J, and all other rearrangements were classified as non-productive. CDR3 was defined by IMGT convention, running from the second conserved V-encoded cysteine to the conserved J-encoded phenylalanine. In an earlier analysis of 500 to 650 of the donors, sequences lacking an unambiguous match to a single V gene segment were excluded. In an earlier analysis of several hundred of the donors, a V segment was called functional when productive rearrangements were above 56.7%, and segregating when the standard deviation between donors exceeded 5%. A statistical classification framework was built for diagnosing cytomegalovirus status from the catalog of TCR beta chain sequences. V and J gene assignment, in a later analysis, came from comparing TCR nucleotide sequences with IMGT/GENE-DB human TR gene sequences. A later analysis assigned CDR3 sequences and most-parsimonious VDJ recombination scenarios with the TCRdist pipeline. In a later analysis, every TCR beta chain was defined by the combination of its CDR3 amino acid sequence and its V-gene family, and reads without a unique V-gene family were dropped. In a later analysis, 550 to 650 highly shared, low-generation-probability nucleotide sequences were removed to address suspected cross-contamination and a sequencing artifact. For each public chain, a later analysis derived a clonal expansion index from normalized ranks of inferred template counts within each repertoire. A later analysis computed generation probabilities with a VDJ recombination model fitted to out-of-frame rearrangements, and checked the results against IGoR. Hypergeometric tests were used in a later analysis to score TCR-TCR, TCR-HLA and TCR-CMV co-occurrence, with a repertoire-size bias correction applied to the TCR pairs. To estimate false discovery rates, a later analysis permuted the HLA or CMV assignments 20 times. In a later analysis, co-occurring TCRs were grouped using DBSCAN, with TCRdist sequence similarity added in when clustering inside HLA-allele-positive subsets. Repertoires with fewer than 30,000 or more than 120,000 public chains were left out of co-occurrence clustering, as were four to six repertoires with anomalous nucleotide sharing. Drawn from immuneACCESS, this table holds only the in-frame rearrangements with V and J called that TCRdb kept. Clones are partly lost; checked studies trace under half to an unresolved V gene and leave the rest unexplained. The DNA was the basis for D and trimming; V, J and clone size are from that table. This sample is represented by roughly 45,000 clones; 45% to 60% of them were singletons. Under 6.5% of the sample is held by the ten biggest clonotypes.

The CDR1 and CDR2 encoded by the germline V gene are KGHSH and LQKENI. The CDR3, cysteine through phenylalanine, is 15 amino acids long. Only the CDR3 region is kept as DNA, spanning 45 bases read in frame from base 1. V lost 6 bases and J lost 1 base; the stretch between them is 13 bases long. This clone was seen more than once but under ten times. It lacks a known antigen. No base-level quality is on record; no much larger clone is a single base apart. In total, roughly 670 healthy bone marrow donors made up the cohort. All cohort members were sampled while nominally healthy, although unrecorded immune exposures were likely present. The donor was CMV seronegative and was included in the group of about 350 seronegative cohort members. A peripheral blood sample was provided by each donor, and peripheral blood mononuclear cells were used for TCR beta sequencing. Genomic DNA extraction from the blood cell samples was performed with the Qiagen DNeasy Blood Extraction Kit.

The sample comprised PBMCs. The sequence came from a man between 60 and 75 years old in good health and CMV-seronegative. The chain links TRBV18 with TRBJ1-5; the D gene remains uncertain. The nucleotide sequence is TGTGCCAGCTCTCGAGGTATCGGGAGCAATCAGCCCCAGCATTTT. It codes for CASSRGIGSNQPQHF.